The clone carrying this TCR beta chain was counted between two and nine times. Its target is unknown. This sample was included in a study of CD8+CD57+ T cells in acquired aplastic anemia. As for the study in general: Across the sorted CD4+ and CD8+ cells, DNA amounts averaged approximately 3.1 ug.

Broader study findings: The study identified roughly 31 CD8+ CDR3 sequences shared by patients and controls. No significant difference in CD8+ Simpson's diversity was found between patients and controls.

Only patients with CD8+CD57+ cell expansion on flow cytometry were chosen for sequencing. Acquired aplastic anemia of severe grade affected all patients. The study profiled TCR beta VDJ and CDR3 using genomic DNA as template. Using its own MiXCR run on the reads, TCRdb lists one record per CDR3 protein. Here the sample spans 200,000 to 250,000 distinct CDR3 sequences, around 49% being singletons. J lost 7 bases, V lost 4 bases, and 12 bases had no gene match. This CDR3 region has 16 residues. CDR1 is SGHNT, CDR2 YYREEE, per germline (reference sequence). The sample consisted of sorted CD4+, CD8+, or CD8+CD57+ T cells (not recorded which) from PBMCs. The TCR originated in a human donor with aplastic anemia. The rearrangement links TRBV5-4 to TRBJ2-1; 9 bases fit TRBD2. CDR3 loop: CASSLGGAGGRNEQFF. The CDR3 DNA reads as TGTGCCAGCAGCCTTGGAGGTGCGGGGGGGCGTAATGAGCAGTTCTTC.